The 31 T cell receptor beta chains below come from one sample, sequenced in a study of human versus mouse CDR3 diversity and MHC coevolution. Only in-frame clones appear in the TCRdb table, and some are missing; sequencing was by immunoSEQ multiplex PCR. The sample includes about 60,000 clones, over 90% of them seen just once. Material for sequencing was naive CD4+ T cells from blood. Subset noted: CD45RO-negative CD62L-positive naive CD4 T cells. Receptor source: a person between 60 and 69 years old in good health.

The chain employs TRBV9 and TRBJ2-5; TRBD2 agrees at 14 bases. V lost 4 bases, J lost 5 bases, and 4 bases stayed unmatched. The CDR3 extends over 15 amino acids. Germline V gene data show CDR1 as SGDLS and CDR2 as YYNGEE. The CDR3 DNA reads TGTGCCAGCAGCCCCGGGACTAGCGGGAGTGAGACCCAGTACTTC. The encoded protein is CASSPGTSGSETQYF.

This sequence joins TRBV5-1 and TRBJ1-2; 7 bases line up with TRBD1. The germline CDR1 and CDR2 sequences are SGHRS and YFSETQ. The CDR3 sequence is 15 residues long. The V gene end was trimmed by 4 bases and the J gene end by 4 bases; junction bases not matched to a gene: 10. Written as DNA, the CDR3 is TGCGCCAGCAGCCTAGGGGGACAGCAAATCTATGGCTACACCTTC. Protein product: CASSLGGQQIYGYTF.

In its sample, this clone was seen once. CDR3 in DNA: TGCGCCAGCAGCTCTCCGGGACAGGGGAGTATCGCTTATGGCTACACCTTC. Residues: CASSSPGQGSIAYGYTF. The genes are TRBV5-1 and TRBJ1-2; the match to TRBD1 covers 10 bases. V was clipped by 3 bases and J by 5 bases; unmatched bases: 13. Germline V gene sequence: CDR1 SGHRS, CDR2 YFSETQ. The CDR3 consists of 17 residues.

The chain carries TRBV7-3 and TRBJ2-1; 8 bases align to TRBD2. Per the germline V gene, CDR1 is SGHTA and CDR2 is FQGTGA. The V segment lost 3 bases and the J segment 8 bases; nucleotides outside the gene matches: 9. The CDR3 consists of 15 residues. The CDR3 here is CASSFTGTSLDEQFF. Written as DNA, the CDR3 is TGTGCCAGCAGCTTTACTGGGACTAGTCTCGATGAGCAGTTCTTC.

This chain links TRBV11-2 with TRBJ2-3, with D uncertain. Trimming removed 2 bases at V and 4 bases at J, with 10 bases between. The CDR3 is made up of 14 amino acids. Germline V gene sequence: CDR1 SGHAT, CDR2 FQNNGV. CDR3 sequence: CASSLTAAPDTQYF. The CDR3 coding sequence is TGTGCCAGCAGCTTAACTGCGGCCCCAGATACGCAGTATTTT. Together with reference TRBV11-2 and TRBJ2-3, the CDR3 gives the full variable domain: EAGVAQSPRYKIIEKRQSVAFWCNPISGHATLYWYQQILGQGPKLLIQFQNNGVVDDSQLPKDRFSAERLKGVDSTLKIQPAKLEDSAVYLCASSLTAAPDTQYFGPGTRLTVL.

The rearrangement uses TRBV5-4 and TRBJ1-4; 7 bases map to TRBD1. The CDR3 contains 15 residues. V shed 5 bases, J shed 4 bases, and the junction held 8 bases outside the gene matches. CDR1 and CDR2 (germline): SGHNT, YYREEE (reference sequence). The CDR3 bases are TGTGCCAGCAGTCGAACAGGGGTCGGTAATGAAAAACTGTTTTTT. This sequence encodes CASSRTGVGNEKLFF.

The CDR3 here is CASSGQGGTEAFF. The CDR3 DNA is TGTGCCAGCAGTGGACAGGGTGGCACTGAAGCTTTCTTT. The chain combines TRBV2 with TRBJ1-1, with 7 positions matching TRBD1. Germline V gene lookup returns CDR1 SNHLY and CDR2 FYNNEI. V dropped 4 bases and J dropped 4; count of bases not matched to a gene: 3. The CDR3 runs to 13 residues.

The V and J genes are TRBV7-2 and TRBJ1-4, with a weak D call TRBD1 (6 bases). The length of the CDR3 is 15 residues. Between the trimmed V and J ends, which lost 4 bases and 2 bases, there was a span of 11 bases. The germline gives CDR1 SGHTA, CDR2 FQGNSA. CDR3 sequence (DNA): TGTGCCAGCAGCTGGGGGGGACACACTAATGAAAAACTGTTTTTT. This codes for CASSWGGHTNEKLFF.

J is TRBJ1-1 and V is TRBV2, with D possibly matching TRBD1 (5 bases). V was shortened by 2 bases and J by 2 bases, with 6 bases between the two germline ends. This CDR3 region has 13 residues. Germline values: CDR1 SNHLY, CDR2 FYNNEI. The CDR3 protein is CASSERGNTEAFF. The DNA of the CDR3 is TGTGCCAGCAGTGAAAGGGGAAACACTGAAGCTTTCTTT.

This clone was counted between two and nine times. The rearrangement links TRBV2 to TRBJ1-5, with 10 positions matching TRBD1. With 4 bases clipped from V and 0 bases from J, the junction kept 3 bases outside the gene matches. The CDR3 contains 16 residues. The germline V gene encodes CDR1 SNHLY and CDR2 FYNNEI. This chain's CDR3 is CASSGQGAGSNQPQHF. The CDR3 nucleotides are TGTGCCAGCAGTGGACAGGGGGCTGGTAGCAATCAGCCCCAGCATTTT.

V and J are TRBV5-1 and TRBJ1-1; D perhaps matches TRBD1 (5 bases). Between the trimmed V and J ends, which lost 0 bases and 3 bases, there was a span of 9 bases. CDR1 is SGHRS and CDR2 is YFSETQ in the germline V gene. This CDR3 has 14 amino acids. CDR3 residues: CASSLEAGDTEAFF. Here the CDR3 DNA reads TGCGCCAGCAGCTTGGAGGCGGGGGACACTGAAGCTTTCTTT.

V and J are TRBV18 and TRBJ2-7, with D possibly being TRBD2 (5 bases). Germline V gene sequence: CDR1 KGHSH, CDR2 LQKENI. This CDR3 contains 14 residues. V was cut by 2 bases and J by 2 bases, with 10 bases left in between. In nucleotides, the CDR3 is TGTGCCAGCTCACCAGCGGGTGCGACCTACGAGCAGTACTTC. This gives the protein CASSPAGATYEQYF.

Only one count was recorded for this clone. The chain employs TRBV7-3 and TRBJ2-1; 10 bases are a match to TRBD2. CDR3 length: 16 residues. CDR1 and CDR2 from the germline V gene are SGHTA and FQGTGA. The J segment lost 8 bases and the V segment lost 1 base, leaving 8 bases of the junction unmatched. In DNA, the CDR3 is TGTGCCAGCAGCTTAATGGGGGCTAGCGGGAGCTATGAGCAGTTCTTC. The encoded protein is CASSLMGASGSYEQFF.

The count of this clone is one. The chain employs TRBV5-6 and TRBJ2-2; D is perhaps TRBD2 (6 bases). Germline CDR1 SGHDT, CDR2 YYEEEE. Trimming shortened V by 4 bases and J by 0 bases, and 13 bases separated the two germline ends. CDR3 length: 16 amino acids. The CDR3 here is CASSAGWAANTGELFF. The CDR3 DNA follows: TGTGCCAGCAGCGCGGGGTGGGCCGCGAACACCGGGGAGCTGTTTTTT.

The chain couples TRBV29-1 to TRBJ2-1; 10 nucleotides agree with TRBD1. Germline assignment: CDR1 SQVTM and CDR2 ANQGSEA. V lost 7 bases and J lost 0; bases outside the gene matches: 9. This CDR3 is 16 amino acids long. The CDR3 DNA reads as TGCAGCGCCGCGGGACAGGGGCCTAGCTCCTACAATGAGCAGTTCTTC. Protein product: CSAAGQGPSSYNEQFF.

CDR3 coding DNA: TGCGCCAGCAGCTTGGCGGCCCCAGCTAGCGGGAGGTTTGGTGAGCAGTTCTTC. This translates into CASSLAAPASGRFGEQFF. This chain links TRBV5-1 with TRBJ2-1; the match to TRBD2 covers 11 bases. Looked up from germline, CDR1 is SGHRS and CDR2 is YFSETQ. There are 18 residues in the CDR3. V trimming: 0 bases; J trimming: 9 bases; junction bases outside the gene matches: 14.

The rearrangement uses TRBV7-2 and TRBJ2-2; perhaps TRBD2 as D (6 bases). The CDR3 runs 16 residues. V was trimmed by 3 bases and J by 6 bases, leaving 17 bases between them. Looked up from germline, CDR1 is SGHTA and CDR2 is FQGNSA. The CDR3 reads CASSLGDAGRSGELFF. Here the CDR3 DNA reads TGTGCCAGCAGCTTGGGGGATGCGGGAAGGTCCGGGGAGCTGTTTTTT.

The rearrangement uses TRBV19 and TRBJ1-1, with D possibly matching TRBD1 (5 bases). Per the germline V gene, CDR1 is LNHDA and CDR2 is SQIVND (reference sequence). The CDR3 is 14 residues long. V was cut by 4 bases and J by 7 bases, with 16 bases left in between. The CDR3 is CASSNRARTNEAFF. In nucleotides, the CDR3 is TGTGCCAGTAGTAACCGGGCCCGGACAAATGAAGCTTTCTTT.

This chain links TRBV5-1 with TRBJ2-1; 7 positions agree with TRBD1. Germline CDR1 reads SGHRS; CDR2 reads YFSETQ. The CDR3 runs to 15 residues. Losses at the gene ends were 7 bases for V and 0 bases for J; bases not matched to a gene: 7. The CDR3: CASVAGTASYNEQFF. CDR3 coding DNA: TGCGCCAGCGTCGCCGGGACAGCCTCCTACAATGAGCAGTTCTTC.

This clone occurred a few times. The chain has TRBV2 and TRBJ1-3; D gene unclear. This CDR3 has 14 residues. V lost 4 bases, J lost 1 base, and 8 bases lay in between. The V gene's germline CDR1 is SNHLY and CDR2 FYNNEI. CDR3 in DNA: TGTGCCAGCAGTGGAACCAGATCTGGAAACACCATATATTTT. Amino acids: CASSGTRSGNTIYF.

The CDR3 sequence is CVRSLALRNGRPEAFMNTGELFF. The CDR3 DNA follows: TGTGTCAGAAGCTTAGCCCTCCGAAATGGGAGGCCGGAAGCATTCATGAACACCGGGGAGCTGTTTTTT. The chain employs TRBV7-5 and TRBJ2-2; TRBD2 was called by the table and not checked on the DNA. TRBV7-5 is reported as a pseudogene. The CDR3 consists of 23 residues.

Concerning this clone: An end of the junction differs from the germline gene, which may be a read error. V gene TRBV7-2 combines with J gene TRBJ2-7; 11 bases are shared with TRBD1. CDR1 and CDR2 from the germline V gene are SGHTA and FQGNSA. This CDR3 has 16 residues. CDR3 DNA: TGTGCCAGCAGTTTAGGAGGGACAGGGGGGGCCTACGAGCAGTACTTC. This gives the protein CASSLGGTGGAYEQYF.

The chain links TRBV11-1 to TRBJ2-3; tentatively, D is TRBD1 (6 bases). Trimming left V 5 bases short and J 0 bases short, with 12 bases between. CDR3 length equals 15 residues. CDR1 is SGHAT and CDR2 is FQDESV in the germline V gene (reference sequence). CDR3 DNA: TGTGCCAGCAGCCCCGGGACACCAAGCACAGATACGCAGTATTTT. Translation gives CASSPGTPSTDTQYF.

The genes are TRBV10-2 and TRBJ1-2; weak D call: TRBD1 (5 bases). V lost 3 bases to trimming and J lost 8 bases, with 16 bases between them. The germline CDR1 and CDR2 sequences are WSHSY and SAAADI. The CDR3 covers 14 residues. The CDR3 is CASSEFVAGHGYTF. DNA for the CDR3: TGCGCCAGCAGTGAATTCGTGGCAGGGCACGGCTACACCTTC.

This CDR3 is CASSLAGDRVSYEQYF. CDR3 DNA sequence: TGTGCCAGCAGCTTGGCTGGGGACAGGGTTTCCTACGAGCAGTACTTC. The rearrangement uses TRBV5-4 and TRBJ2-7; TRBD1 matches 9 bases. V dropped 0 bases and J dropped 1; count of bases not matched to a gene: 5. CDR1 and CDR2 (germline): SGHNT, YYREEE (reference sequence). This CDR3 region has 16 residues.

This chain links TRBV19 with TRBJ1-6; D gene uncertain. The CDR3 runs to 14 residues. V lost 5 bases to trimming and J lost 0 bases, with 5 bases between them. CDR1 is LNHDA and CDR2 is SQIVND in the germline V gene (reference sequence). The CDR3 loop reads CASSPGSYNSPLHF. The CDR3, as DNA: TGTGCCAGTAGTCCCGGCTCCTATAATTCACCCCTCCACTTT.

The rearrangement joins TRBV10-2 to TRBJ2-1, with 11 bases fitting TRBD2. CDR1 WSHSY and CDR2 SAAADI come from the germline V gene. The V and J ends lost 3 bases and 6 bases, in that order; junction bases with no gene match: 10. The CDR3 is 17 amino acids. CDR3: CASSDFSGTSGPNEQFF. The CDR3 DNA is TGCGCCAGCAGTGATTTCTCCGGGACTAGCGGACCCAATGAGCAGTTCTTC.

The chain links TRBV18 to TRBJ2-1; D is ambiguous. V gave up 6 bases and J gave up 4 bases, with 22 bases separating them. The length of the CDR3 is 17 residues. Germline assignment: CDR1 KGHSH and CDR2 LQKENI. In DNA, the CDR3 is TGTGCCAGCTCGTCGCAGGCAGGAATCGACACTTACAATGAGCAGTTCTTC. This encodes CASSSQAGIDTYNEQFF.

This clone occurred once. V and J are TRBV10-2 and TRBJ1-5; no firm D call. Germline-derived CDR1 and CDR2 are WSHSY and SAAADI. V was clipped by 0 bases and J by 0 bases, with 6 bases between them. The CDR3 is 15 residues long. In nucleotides, the CDR3 is TGCGCCAGCAGTGAGTCGACGGGTAGCAATCAGCCCCAGCATTTT. The encoded protein is CASSESTGSNQPQHF.

This clone was seen a few times. The chain has TRBV6-5 and TRBJ1-2, with 8 bases identical to TRBD1. The CDR3 is 13 residues long. The germline CDR1 and CDR2 sequences are MNHEY and SVGAGI. Trimming at V came to 4 bases and at J to 3 bases, leaving 1 base not matched to a gene. Here the CDR3 reads CASSLDRDYGYTF. CDR3 nucleotide sequence: TGTGCCAGCAGTTTGGACAGGGACTATGGCTACACCTTC.

This clone has a single count. This chain joins TRBV6-1 and TRBJ2-2, with D possibly being TRBD2 (5 bases). With 4 bases removed from V and 5 bases from J, the gap between germline ends came to 17 bases. Germline V CDR1 and CDR2: MNHNS, SASEGT. The CDR3 sequence is 16 residues long. Written as DNA, the CDR3 is TGTGCCAGCAGTGCCGATAGCGCCCCTGGGACCGGGGAGCTGTTTTTT. Protein product: CASSADSAPGTGELFF.